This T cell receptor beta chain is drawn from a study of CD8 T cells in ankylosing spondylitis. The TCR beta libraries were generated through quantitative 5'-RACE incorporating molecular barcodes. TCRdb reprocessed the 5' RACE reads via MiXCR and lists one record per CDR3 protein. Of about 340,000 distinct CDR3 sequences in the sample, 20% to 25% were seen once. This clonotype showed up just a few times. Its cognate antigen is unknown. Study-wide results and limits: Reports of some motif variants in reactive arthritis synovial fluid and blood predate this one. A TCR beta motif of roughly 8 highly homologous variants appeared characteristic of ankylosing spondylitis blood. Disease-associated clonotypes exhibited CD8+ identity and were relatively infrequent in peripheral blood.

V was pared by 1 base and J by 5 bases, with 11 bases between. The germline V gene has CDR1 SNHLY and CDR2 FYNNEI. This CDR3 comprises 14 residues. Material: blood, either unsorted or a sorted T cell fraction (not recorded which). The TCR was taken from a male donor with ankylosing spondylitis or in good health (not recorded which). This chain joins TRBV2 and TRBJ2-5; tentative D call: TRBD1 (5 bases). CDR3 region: CASSEGWQGETQYF. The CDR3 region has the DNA TGTGCCAGCAGTGAAGGGTGGCAGGGCGAGACCCAGTACTTC.